The source of this TCR beta chain is a study of CD8 T cells in Susac syndrome. In regard to this clonotype: Its antigen is unidentified.

Reverse transcription of roughly 0.5 to 1 ug RNA used random hexamers. The method of amplification for TCR beta CDR3 was immunoSEQ multiplex PCR, covering 54 Vbeta and 13 Jbeta. TCRdb redid the calling of the immunoSEQ multiplex PCR reads with MiXCR, one entry per CDR3 protein. This sample has 80,000 to 90,000 distinct CDR3 sequences, with roughly 94% found just once. Germline CDR1 and CDR2: MGHRA and YSYEKL. The CDR3 totals 15 residues. V lost 1 base and J lost 8, with 15 bases in between. Study outcomes and limitations: Clonal expansion was present among Susac CD8+ cells. This expansion reached its peak in TEMRA cells and in active patients.

Material: CD8+ T cells from PBMCs. V and J are TRBV4-1 and TRBJ2-1, with a possible D match to TRBD1 (6 bases). This sequence originates from a human donor with Susac syndrome. This CDR3 is CASSQVAAPGDEQFF. The CDR3 nucleotides are TGCGCCAGCAGCCAAGTTGCGGCCCCAGGGGATGAGCAGTTCTTC.